This T cell receptor beta chain was recorded in a study of vaccination effects on CD4 cells after COVID-19. ViraFEST expansion of antigen-specific CD4+ T cells with viral peptide pools preceded sequencing. Following 10 days of culture, CD4+ T cells were isolated. As their vaccination, participants received two doses of either BNT162b2 or mRNA-1273. Measured with immunoSEQ multiplex PCR; TCRdb has only the in-frame clones, and not every one. The table lists 25,000 to 30,000 clones, approximately 79% of them singletons, with 5.5% to 7.5% in the top ten. General study results and limits: Vaccine- and infection-induced clones showed marked clonal contraction late following vaccination.

Looked up from germline, CDR1 is SGHTA and CDR2 is FQGNSA. CDR3 length: 14 residues. The V and J ends lost 4 bases and 2 bases, in that order; junction bases with no gene match: 1. A note on this clone: No antigen is known for it.

Sequenced material: CD4+ T cells from PBMCs cultured with SARS-CoV-2 spike peptides, taken after COVID-19 vaccination. The chain has TRBV7-2 and TRBJ2-1; 8 nucleotides align to TRBD1. The sequence was obtained from a human donor who received a COVID-19 vaccine. Some clones in this sample may be carry-over from other donors' samples. The CDR3 coding sequence is TGTGCCAGCAGCTCACAGGGGGCCTACAATGAGCAGTTCTTC. Its translation: CASSSQGAYNEQFF.